A selection of T cell receptor beta chains follows, all from one sample in a study of lymphopenia after photon versus proton radiotherapy. Profiled with immunoSEQ multiplex PCR; TCRdb holds only in-frame clones, not every one. The sample has 50,000 or so clones; around 90% are singletons. The sample was peripheral blood, taken from a patient treated with photon-based radiotherapy. These receptors were obtained from a woman in her forties with cholangiocarcinoma. Each CDR3 is given with its conserved first and last residue.

len	j_gene	v_gene	CDR3aa
15	TRBJ1-6	TRBV5-1	CASRNTGFGNSPLHF
15	TRBJ2-5	TRBV7-9	CASTNEREVQETQYF
12	TRBJ1-1	TRBV11-2	CASSAGRTEAFF
13	TRBJ1-1	TRBV10-3	CATCRDLNTEAFF
14	TRBJ2-7	TRBV19	CASSQSGPLSEQYF
14	TRBJ1-2	TRBV28	CASSPAQPAHGYTF
13	TRBJ1-1	TRBV28	CASMLGGGTEAFF
13	TRBJ2-1	TRBV10-3	CAIWQGASGEQFF
14	TRBJ1-1	TRBV4-1	CASSQETVNTEAFF
12	TRBJ1-5	TRBV2	CASMSEREPQHF
15	TRBJ1-6	TRBV25-1	CASRRTGQGNSPLHF
14	TRBJ2-7	TRBV10-3	CAISKTGGPYEQYF
15	TRBJ2-2	TRBV30	CAWSGTRLNTGELFF
15	TRBJ2-2	TRBV5-1	CASSLLGRITGELFF
15	TRBJ1-1	TRBV30	CAWRGRANWDGEAFF
15	TRBJ2-2	TRBV7-8	CASSLTVGNTGELFF
14	TRBJ2-7	TRBV5-4	CASSLLQASDEQYF
16	TRBJ2-1	TRBV5-1	CASSLSVTGGKNEQFF
14	TRBJ2-3	TRBV9	CASSEGAKPDTQYF
17	TRBJ1-5	TRBV19	CASTMWTGSNSNQPQHF
14	TRBJ2-1	TRBV2	CASTGTRGYNEQFF
14	TRBJ2-7	TRBV30	CAWSVRGRLREQYF
11	TRBJ2-7	TRBV18	CASSPGDEQYF
16	TRBJ1-6	TRBV7-9	CASSLITGRRNSPLHF
15	TRBJ1-1	TRBV7-9	CASSPGTGMNTEAFF
14	TRBJ1-1	TRBV29-1	CSVEDLSSNTEAFF
15	TRBJ2-1	TRBV27	CASSFKLELGREQFF
15	TRBJ2-5	TRBV9	CASSVRGTRQETQYF
13	TRBJ1-1	TRBV4-2	CASSQDSHTEAFF
14	TRBJ1-2	TRBV6-5	CASSYSTRTYGYTF
13	TRBJ2-2	TRBV27	CASSFRLAGELFF
15	TRBJ1-1	TRBV5-1	CASSRLKGLDTEAFF
16	TRBJ1-2	TRBV7-8	CASSPALGRGRGGYTF
15	TRBJ2-1	TRBV27	CASRLSGISYNEQFF
15	TRBJ2-3	TRBV29-1	CSVEPDRAITDTQYF
14	TRBJ2-5	TRBV9	CASSPGTRTETQYF
16	TRBJ2-1	TRBV9	CASSARSEDNHNEQFF
13	TRBJ2-3	TRBV5-1	CASSLGGADTQYF
14	TRBJ1-3	TRBV28	CASSRISTGNTIYF
14	TRBJ2-7	TRBV19	CASSIGGGLHEQYF
17	TRBJ1-5	TRBV15	CATSRLVGTGSNQPQHF
15	TRBJ1-4	TRBV30	CAWSVRALANEKLFF
15	TRBJ2-7	TRBV6-1	CASTLMGQGTYEQYF
15	TRBJ2-5	TRBV7-2	CASSLGRRSEETQYF
13	TRBJ1-2	TRBV6-5	CASSTTGNYGYTF
14	TRBJ2-7	TRBV2	CASSGQGSIYEQYF
13	TRBJ1-5	TRBV19	CASSLTGDQPQHF